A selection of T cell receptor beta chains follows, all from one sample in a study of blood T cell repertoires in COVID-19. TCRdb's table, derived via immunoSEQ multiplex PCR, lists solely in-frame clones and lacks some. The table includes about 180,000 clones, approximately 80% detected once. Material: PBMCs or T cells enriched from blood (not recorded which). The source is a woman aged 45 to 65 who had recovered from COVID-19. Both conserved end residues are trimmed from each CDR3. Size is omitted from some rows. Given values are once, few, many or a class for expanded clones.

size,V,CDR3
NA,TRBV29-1,SVEGPGVGSYEQY
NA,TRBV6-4,ASSAGQGYNEQF
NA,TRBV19,ASSIFAGTSNQPQH
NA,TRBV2,ASRPGGVREGSYTDTQY
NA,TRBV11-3,ASSPTDSGANVLT
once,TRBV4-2,ASSQPGLAIASDTQY
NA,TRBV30,AWTRRSTEAF
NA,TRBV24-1,ATSDPLQGQASTDTQY
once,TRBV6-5,ASSQGETGANVLT
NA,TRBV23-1,ASTLAGSSPREEPYEQY
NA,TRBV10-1,ANPTVHNQPQH
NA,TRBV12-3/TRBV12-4,ASSFTGTQY
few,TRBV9,ASSVGPGEGETQY
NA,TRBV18,ASSTDDTEAF
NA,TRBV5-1,ASSGGTGWDTEAF